These 27 T cell receptor beta chains were all obtained from the same sample, sequenced in a study of long-term antiretroviral therapy in people with HIV. Researchers report immunoSEQ v3.0 was run at survey level. TCRdb keeps only in-frame clones here, not all; method: immunoSEQ multiplex PCR. The data show around 20,000 clones, about 81% seen once. The sample here was unsorted PBMCs, taken 0.3 years after starting antiretroviral therapy. All receptors come from a woman aged 50 to 60 with HIV.

The chain joins TRBV27 to TRBJ2-4, with D tentatively TRBD1 (7 bases). The length of the CDR3 is 13 residues. V lost 4 bases and J 13 bases, leaving 17 bases between the germline ends. The V gene's germline CDR1 is MNHEY and CDR2 SMNVEV (reference sequence). The CDR3 DNA reads as TGTGCCAGCAGTTGGGGCCAGGGGGGTGGGCAGTACTTC. This codes for CASSWGQGGGQYF.

The CDR3 sequence: CASSHSAGTGVEKLFF. CDR3 nucleotide sequence: TGCGCCAGCAGCCACTCCGCCGGGACAGGGGTTGAAAAACTGTTTTTT. The chain links TRBV4-1 to TRBJ1-4; TRBD1 agrees at 10 bases. V lost 3 bases to trimming and J lost 7 bases; unmatched junction nucleotides: 8. CDR1 MGHRA and CDR2 YSYEKL come from the germline V gene. CDR3 length: 16 residues.

This chain links TRBV7-2 with TRBJ2-5, with TRBD2 matching over 7 bases. Trimming at V came to 6 bases and at J to 5 bases, leaving 12 bases not matched to a gene. Germline-derived CDR1 and CDR2 are SGHTA and FQGNSA. The CDR3 is 15 amino acids. The CDR3 loop reads CASRSTGIGGETQYF. CDR3 DNA sequence: TGTGCCAGCAGGTCCACCGGGATCGGGGGGGAGACCCAGTACTTC. Full variable domain (remainder filled in from reference TRBV7-2 and TRBJ2-5): GAGVSQSPSNKVTEKGKDVELRCDPISGHTALYWYRQSLGQGLEFLIYFQGNSAPDKSGLPSDRFSAERTGGSVSTLTIQRTQQEDSAVYLCASRSTGIGGETQYFGPGTRLLVL.

The chain combines TRBV6-1 with TRBJ1-2; D unresolved. CDR1 MNHNS and CDR2 SASEGT come from the germline V gene. Trimming removed 6 bases at V and 1 base at J, with 15 bases between. There are 15 residues in the CDR3. The CDR3 protein is CASRIGRTNNYGYTF. CDR3 in DNA: TGTGCCAGCAGGATAGGTCGGACTAATAACTATGGCTACACCTTC.

The V call is TRBV7-6, the J call TRBJ2-5; 7 bases agree with TRBD2. The CDR3 consists of 14 residues. Looked up from germline, CDR1 is SGHVS and CDR2 is FNYEAQ. V shed 6 bases, J shed 2 bases, and the junction held 6 bases outside the gene matches. For the CDR3, the DNA is TGTGCCAGCAGTGCCCTGGGAGGGCAAGAGACCCAGTACTTC. Translating it yields CASSALGGQETQYF.

This chain uses TRBV30 with TRBJ1-5; D possibly corresponds to TRBD1 (5 bases). CDR1 is GTSNPN, CDR2 SVGIG, per germline (reference sequence). With 2 bases removed from V and 9 bases from J, the gap between germline ends came to 8 bases. This CDR3 is built from 11 residues. CDR3 residues: CAWSSGGPQHF. As DNA, the CDR3 is TGTGCCTGGAGTTCGGGGGGGCCCCAGCATTTT.

The chain links TRBV5-8 to TRBJ2-4; maybe TRBD1 (6 bases). This CDR3 contains 15 residues. Germline V gene data show CDR1 as SGHTS and CDR2 as YDEGEE. The V and J ends lost 5 bases and 8 bases respectively, with 20 bases between them. The CDR3 region has the DNA TGTGCCAGCAGATCGCCGGTAGGACCAGGGGACATTCAGTACTTC. It is translated as CASRSPVGPGDIQYF.

V and J are TRBV9 and TRBJ2-7; D call uncertain. V was cut by 1 base and J by 3 bases, with 11 bases left in between. This CDR3 is 14 amino acids long. Germline CDR1 is SGDLS and CDR2 is YYNGEE. The CDR3 bases are TGTGCCAGCAGCGTAATTCAGCTTAGCTACGAGCAGTACGTC. This sequence encodes CASSVIQLSYEQYV.

In its sample, this clone was seen a few times. The chain joins TRBV6-5 to TRBJ2-5, with D tentatively TRBD2 (5 bases). The V gene's germline CDR1 is MNHEY and CDR2 SVGAGI. The CDR3 extends over 14 amino acids. The V end lost 4 bases, the J end lost 1 base, and 10 bases lay between the germline ends. The CDR3 protein is CASSSAGLQETQYF. The CDR3 DNA is TGTGCCAGCAGTTCGGCGGGCCTCCAAGAGACCCAGTACTTC.

The chain uses TRBV5-1 and TRBJ1-4, with D unresolved. This CDR3 spans 13 amino acids. CDR1 SGHRS and CDR2 YFSETQ come from the germline V gene. V was shortened by 4 bases and J by 7 bases, with 11 bases between the two germline ends. The CDR3 is CASSPDASEKLFF. CDR3 in DNA: TGCGCCAGCAGCCCGGATGCCAGTGAAAAACTGTTTTTT.

This clone showed up just once. The CDR3 DNA follows: TGCAGCGAGACTAGCGGGGGAAACACAGATACGCAGTATTTT. As protein: CSETSGGNTDTQYF. The chain employs TRBV29-1 and TRBJ2-3, with 12 bases aligning to TRBD2. Germline CDR1 SQVTM, CDR2 ANQGSEA. The CDR3 length is 14 residues. V lost 7 bases, J lost 2 bases, and 4 bases stayed unmatched.

The V gene is TRBV14, the J gene TRBJ2-1; D is unclear. V lost 1 base and J 14 bases, leaving 12 bases between the germline ends. Germline CDR1 reads SGHDN; CDR2 reads FVKESK. The CDR3 extends over 12 amino acids. DNA for the CDR3: TGTGCCAGCAGCCAAGTTTTACGGGTTAAGTTCTTC. Protein product: CASSQVLRVKFF.

The rearrangement joins TRBV29-1 to TRBJ1-5, with 8 bases that match TRBD1. The germline gives CDR1 SQVTM, CDR2 ANQGSEA. The V segment lost 4 bases and the J segment 5 bases; nucleotides outside the gene matches: 4. This CDR3 has 13 amino acids. This CDR3 reads CSVALDRDQPQHF. CDR3 sequence (DNA): TGCAGCGTTGCCTTGGACAGGGATCAGCCCCAGCATTTT.

The V gene is TRBV30, the J gene TRBJ2-2; TRBD1 aligns across 7 bases. The V segment lost 3 bases and the J segment 7 bases; nucleotides outside the gene matches: 5. The CDR3 is made up of 13 amino acids. Germline CDR1 is GTSNPN and CDR2 is SVGIG (reference sequence). Here the CDR3 DNA reads TGTGCCTGGAGATACACAGGGGACGGGGAGCTGTTTTTT. The encoded protein is CAWRYTGDGELFF.

This rearrangement joins TRBV18 to TRBJ2-5; D is undetermined. CDR3 size: 13 residues. V was clipped by 3 bases and J by 3 bases, with 8 bases between them. Germline values: CDR1 KGHSH, CDR2 LQKENI. The CDR3 DNA reads as TGTGCCAGCTCACCGTTCGACGAAGAGACCCAGTACTTC. It is translated as CASSPFDEETQYF.

This chain links TRBV7-8 with TRBJ2-7; D tentatively reads TRBD1 or TRBD2 (6 bases each). The CDR3 is 13 residues long. Trimming removed 5 bases at V and 6 bases at J, with 14 bases between. Germline V gene lookup returns CDR1 SGHVS and CDR2 FQNEAQ. The CDR3 loop is CASSPGAPGEQYF. The CDR3 DNA follows: TGTGCCAGCAGCCCGGGGGCCCCAGGCGAGCAGTACTTC.

The J gene is TRBJ1-6, the V gene TRBV4-2; maybe TRBD1 (6 bases). This CDR3 contains 16 residues. Germline values: CDR1 LGHNA, CDR2 YNFKEQ. Trimming cost V 7 bases and J 6 bases, with 19 bases left between them. CDR3 nucleotides: TGTGCCAGCACCACAAGTTACAGGGAAGGTAATTCACCCCTCCACTTT. Translating it yields CASTTSYREGNSPLHF.

The chain couples TRBV4-1 to TRBJ2-6; 8 bases are a match to TRBD1. Germline V CDR1 and CDR2: MGHRA, YSYEKL. CDR3 length equals 16 residues. Trimming at V came to 1 base and at J to 11 bases, leaving 10 bases not matched to a gene. The CDR3 DNA sequence: TGCGCCAGCAGCCAAGGGTCCGGGACAGGTGAACACGTCCTGACTTTC. It specifies CASSQGSGTGEHVLTF.

The chain combines TRBV4-1 with TRBJ2-1; a weak D match, TRBD2 (5 bases). The germline gives CDR1 MGHRA, CDR2 YSYEKL. V was cut by 0 bases and J by 13 bases, with 16 bases left in between. The CDR3 is made up of 14 amino acids. In nucleotides, the CDR3 is TGCGCCAGCAGCCAAGAATCAGAGGGAATTTCTCAGTTCTTC. The encoded protein is CASSQESEGISQFF.

The V and J genes are TRBV6-1 and TRBJ1-5; TRBD1 matches at 8 bases. The V gene end was trimmed by 8 bases and the J gene end by 2 bases; junction bases not matched to a gene: 2. In germline, CDR1 is MNHNS, CDR2 SASEGT. The CDR3 runs to 13 residues. CDR3 residues: CASGTGGNQPQHF. In DNA form, the CDR3 reads TGTGCCAGCGGGACAGGCGGCAATCAGCCCCAGCATTTT.

V gene TRBV7-2 combines with J gene TRBJ2-1; unclear D gene. Germline V gene lookup returns CDR1 SGHTA and CDR2 FQGNSA. Trimming took off 1 base at V and 6 bases at J, with 10 bases between the two ends. This CDR3 contains 14 residues. DNA for the CDR3: TGTGCCAGCAGCTTAGTTAGTAGACTCAATGAGCAGTTCTTC. Its protein product is CASSLVSRLNEQFF. The full variable domain, with the rest looked up from reference TRBV7-2 and TRBJ2-1, is GAGVSQSPSNKVTEKGKDVELRCDPISGHTALYWYRQSLGQGLEFLIYFQGNSAPDKSGLPSDRFSAERTGGSVSTLTIQRTQQEDSAVYLCASSLVSRLNEQFFGPGTRLTVL.

This clone appeared once. The chain links TRBV7-2 to TRBJ1-5, with 7 bases that match TRBD1. The germline V gene has CDR1 SGHTA and CDR2 FQGNSA. V was clipped by 5 bases and J by 2 bases; unmatched bases: 12. This CDR3 comprises 17 residues. CDR3 coding DNA: TGTGCCAGCAGCCCCTCAAGACAGGGAGGTGGCAATCAGCCCCAGCATTTT. This codes for CASSPSRQGGGNQPQHF.

The chain carries TRBV5-6 and TRBJ2-7, with 10 bases fitting TRBD2. The germline V gene has CDR1 SGHDT and CDR2 YYEEEE. The V gene end was trimmed by 4 bases and the J gene end by 3 bases; junction bases not matched to a gene: 10. The CDR3 spans 16 residues. The CDR3, as DNA: TGTGCCAGCAGCGGACTGAGCGGGGGGGACTACTACGAGCAGTACTTC. As protein: CASSGLSGGDYYEQYF.

The chain uses TRBV6-1 and TRBJ2-3; TRBD2 aligns across 10 bases. The V and J ends lost 0 bases and 0 bases, in that order; junction bases with no gene match: 3. This CDR3 is built from 17 residues. CDR1 is MNHNS and CDR2 is SASEGT in the germline V gene. CDR3 loop: CASSEATSGVSTDTQYF. The DNA of the CDR3 is TGTGCCAGCAGTGAAGCCACTAGCGGGGTTAGCACAGATACGCAGTATTTT.

This sequence joins TRBV27 and TRBJ2-1; 7 bases line up with TRBD1. In germline, CDR1 is MNHEY, CDR2 SMNVEV (reference sequence). The CDR3 consists of 15 residues. The V segment lost 5 bases and the J segment 4 bases; nucleotides outside the gene matches: 8. CDR3 in amino acids: CASSPRPTGYNEQFF. CDR3 nucleotides: TGTGCCAGCAGTCCCCGCCCGACAGGGTACAATGAGCAGTTCTTC.

The chain uses TRBV2 and TRBJ2-2; no firm D call. This CDR3 has 15 amino acids. The germline gives CDR1 SNHLY, CDR2 FYNNEI. Trimming cost V 6 bases and J 6 bases, with 17 bases left between them. CDR3 protein: CASRGRMDRSGELFF. As DNA, the CDR3 is TGTGCCAGCAGGGGTCGGATGGACCGCTCCGGGGAGCTGTTTTTT.

The V gene is TRBV6-5, the J gene TRBJ1-3; D is perhaps TRBD1 (6 bases). The CDR3 length is 13 residues. Germline values: CDR1 MNHEY, CDR2 SVGAGI. The V and J ends lost 6 bases and 5 bases respectively, with 11 bases between them. The CDR3 reads CASSSGQRNTIYF. Here the CDR3 DNA reads TGTGCCAGCAGCTCCGGACAGAGAAACACCATATATTTT.